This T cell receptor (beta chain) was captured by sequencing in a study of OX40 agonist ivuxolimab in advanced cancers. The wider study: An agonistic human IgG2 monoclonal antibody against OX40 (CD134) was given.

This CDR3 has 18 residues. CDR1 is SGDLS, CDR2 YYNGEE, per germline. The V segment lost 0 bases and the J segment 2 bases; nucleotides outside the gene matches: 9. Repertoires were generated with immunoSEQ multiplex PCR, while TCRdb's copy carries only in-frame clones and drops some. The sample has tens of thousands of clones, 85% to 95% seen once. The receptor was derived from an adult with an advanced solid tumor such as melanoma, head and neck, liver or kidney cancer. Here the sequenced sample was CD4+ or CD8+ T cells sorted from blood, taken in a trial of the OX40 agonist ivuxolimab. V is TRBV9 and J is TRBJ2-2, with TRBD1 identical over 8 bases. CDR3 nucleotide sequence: TGTGCCAGCAGCGTAGTACCCAGGACAGGGAAAAACACCGGGGAGCTGTTTTTT. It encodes CASSVVPRTGKNTGELFF.